The 29 T cell receptor beta chains given below trace back to one sample, sequenced in a study of T cells after yellow fever vaccination. TCRdb analysed the 5' RACE reads with MiXCR anew, one entry per CDR3 protein. The table has 170,000 or so distinct CDR3 sequences, about a tenth seen once. The starting material was CD8+ T cells sorted from PBMCs, obtained 45 days after the yellow fever booster vaccination. The source of these receptors is a man aged 18 to 30 who received the YFV17D yellow fever vaccine.

Many counts were recorded for this clonotype. The J gene is TRBJ2-3, the V gene TRBV4-3, with TRBD2 matching 10 bases. The germline V gene encodes CDR1 LGHNA and CDR2 YSLEER. Trimming cost V 0 bases and J 4 bases; bases outside gene matches: 1. The CDR3 sequence is 15 residues long. The CDR3 coding sequence is TGCGCCAGCAGCCAAGATACTAGCGGGGCAGATACGCAGTATTTT. This sequence encodes CASSQDTSGADTQYF.

The rearrangement uses TRBV6-2 or TRBV6-3 and TRBJ2-3; D is possibly TRBD1 (5 bases). The CDR3 is made up of 11 amino acids. The V and J ends lost 5 bases and 9 bases respectively, with 9 bases between them. Per the germline V gene, CDR1 is MNHEY and CDR2 is SVGEGT. For the CDR3, the DNA is TGTGCCAGCAGTATAGGGGCGACGCAGTATTTT. It specifies CASSIGATQYF.

The chain has TRBV7-2 and TRBJ2-5; perhaps TRBD1 as D (6 bases). Trimming stripped 1 base from V and 0 bases from J, with 15 bases between. The CDR3 has 17 residues. CDR1 and CDR2 from the germline V gene are SGHTA and FQGNSA. CDR3 coding DNA: TGTGCCAGCAGCTTAGTGGGGGCTGGAGTGTACCAAGAGACCCAGTACTTC. It encodes CASSLVGAGVYQETQYF.

The V call is TRBV20-1, the J call TRBJ2-4, with D perhaps TRBD2 (5 bases). The CDR3 is 13 amino acids. V lost 1 base, J lost 6 bases, and 10 bases lay in between. Looked up from germline, CDR1 is DFQATT and CDR2 is SNEGSKA (reference sequence). The CDR3 sequence is CSARADWGNIQYF. The CDR3 DNA reads TGCAGTGCTAGAGCGGACTGGGGAAACATTCAGTACTTC.

This chain uses TRBV9 with TRBJ1-1; tentative D call: TRBD1 (5 bases). Germline loops: CDR1 SGDLS, CDR2 YYNGEE. The CDR3 runs to 14 residues. Trimming stripped 4 bases from V and 8 bases from J, with 18 bases between. The CDR3 DNA reads TGTGCCAGCAGCCGCGGTACAGGCCCGTTAGAAGCTTTCTTT. This sequence encodes CASSRGTGPLEAFF.

This clonotype was observed a few times. This sequence joins TRBV19 and TRBJ1-1; D gene ambiguous. Trimming removed 7 bases from V and 3 bases from J, with 15 bases in between. This CDR3 contains 14 residues. Germline CDR1 is LNHDA and CDR2 is SQIVND (reference sequence). The DNA of the CDR3 is TGTGCCAGTACCAGCCCCCGGGAGGACACTGAAGCTTTCTTT. Translation gives CASTSPREDTEAFF.

This clonotype came up a few times. The chain carries TRBV5-1 and TRBJ2-7; D may be TRBD1 (6 bases). V gave up 4 bases and J gave up 3 bases, with 14 bases separating them. This CDR3 comprises 14 residues. Per germline, CDR1 SGHRS and CDR2 YFSETQ. CDR3 amino acids: CASSAPGAVYEQYF. CDR3 nucleotides: TGCGCCAGCAGCGCCCCAGGGGCGGTCTACGAGCAGTACTTC.

This clonotype was observed a few times. The chain joins TRBV28 to TRBJ2-5; a weak D match, TRBD2 (6 bases). With 3 bases removed from V and 3 bases from J, the gap between germline ends came to 14 bases. Germline V lookup: CDR1 MDHEN, CDR2 SYDVKM. This CDR3 contains 15 residues. This CDR3 reads CASSFWGRSKETQYF. The CDR3 DNA is TGTGCCAGCAGTTTTTGGGGGAGGAGTAAAGAGACCCAGTACTTC.

This chain connects TRBV6-5 to TRBJ1-2; D is perhaps TRBD1 (6 bases). CDR1 and CDR2 (germline): MNHEY, SVGAGI. The CDR3 length is 14 residues. With 2 bases removed from V and 7 bases from J, the gap between germline ends came to 14 bases. CDR3 region: CASSYGLGGRGYTF. The CDR3 DNA sequence: TGTGCCAGCAGTTACGGGTTAGGGGGTCGTGGCTACACCTTC.

The chain recombines TRBV20-1 with TRBJ1-5; 8 nucleotides match TRBD1. Germline V gene sequence: CDR1 DFQATT, CDR2 SNEGSKA (reference sequence). The V segment lost 0 bases and the J segment 3 bases; nucleotides outside the gene matches: 7. The CDR3 is 16 residues long. CDR3 loop: CSARDWEGQANQPQHF. CDR3 bases: TGCAGTGCTAGAGATTGGGAGGGACAGGCCAATCAGCCCCAGCATTTT.

V gene TRBV4-1 combines with J gene TRBJ2-7; D is ambiguous. This CDR3 spans 15 amino acids. Trimming left V 0 bases short and J 3 bases short, with 12 bases between. CDR1 is MGHRA, CDR2 YSYEKL, per germline. This chain's CDR3 is CASSQELGSFYEQYF. Written as DNA, the CDR3 is TGCGCCAGCAGCCAAGAACTTGGCAGTTTCTACGAGCAGTACTTC.

This sequence joins TRBV25-1 and TRBJ2-2; D is ambiguous. Germline V CDR1 and CDR2: MGHDK, SYGVNS. This CDR3 contains 13 residues. Trimming stripped 8 bases from V and 3 bases from J, with 10 bases between. The CDR3 bases are TGTGCCAGCGGTAGGGAACACACCGGGGAGCTGTTTTTT. Protein product: CASGREHTGELFF.

This clonotype has a handful of counts. The genes are TRBV27 and TRBJ2-3, with TRBD2 identical over 7 bases. The CDR3 length is 14 residues. Unmatched junction bases numbered 6, after V lost 3 bases and J lost 6 bases. CDR1 MNHEY and CDR2 SMNVEV come from the germline V gene (reference sequence). The CDR3 loop is CASSFGGVADTQYF. CDR3 DNA sequence: TGTGCCAGCAGTTTTGGGGGGGTAGCGGATACGCAGTATTTT.

This clonotype showed up just a few times. The J gene is TRBJ2-3, the V gene TRBV9, with 9 bases aligning to TRBD2. This CDR3 has 16 amino acids. The V segment lost 0 bases and the J segment 6 bases; nucleotides outside the gene matches: 8. Looked up from germline, CDR1 is SGDLS and CDR2 is YYNGEE. The CDR3 spells CASSVESGGQGDTQYF. In DNA, the CDR3 is TGTGCCAGCAGCGTAGAGAGCGGGGGGCAGGGGGATACGCAGTATTTT.

This clonotype was seen at least ten times. The V and J genes are TRBV4-2 and TRBJ1-5, with unresolved D. Germline lookup yields CDR1 LGHNA and CDR2 YNFKEQ. The ends were cut back, 1 base at V and 4 bases at J, with 5 bases in the middle. The CDR3 runs 13 residues. In DNA form, the CDR3 reads TGTGCCAGCAGCCAAGGAGGGAATCAGCCCCAGCATTTT. Translated, it gives CASSQGGNQPQHF.

V usage is TRBV20-1 and J usage is TRBJ2-7; either TRBD1 or TRBD2 may supply D (5 bases each). V shed 4 bases and J shed 2 bases, with 15 bases lying between them. This CDR3 spans 14 amino acids. In germline, CDR1 is DFQATT, CDR2 SNEGSKA (reference sequence). The CDR3 loop is CSANRDRLAYEQYF. In DNA form, the CDR3 reads TGCAGTGCTAACCGGGACCGATTAGCCTACGAGCAGTACTTC.

The rearrangement joins TRBV27 to TRBJ2-6; D is unclear. With 9 bases removed from V and 4 bases from J, the gap between germline ends came to 7 bases. CDR1 and CDR2 from the germline V gene are MNHEY and SMNVEV (reference sequence). The CDR3 spans 12 residues. CDR3 in DNA: TGTGCCAGTAGATTAGGGGCCAACGTCCTGACTTTC. Its protein is CASRLGANVLTF.

The V and J genes are TRBV27 and TRBJ1-2; 7 bases match TRBD1. In germline, CDR1 is MNHEY, CDR2 SMNVEV (reference sequence). V lost 6 bases, J lost 6 bases, and 16 bases stayed unmatched. There are 16 residues in the CDR3. CDR3 region: CASRRRDSISPDGYTF. DNA of the CDR3: TGTGCCAGCAGACGCCGGGACAGTATATCCCCCGATGGCTACACCTTC.

This clonotype was seen a handful of times. This chain joins TRBV12-3 or TRBV12-4 and TRBJ1-2; D call uncertain. The CDR3 is 14 residues long. V was trimmed by 7 bases and J by 2 bases, leaving 14 bases between them. The CDR3 loop is CASTNMGSNYGYTF. CDR3 coding DNA: TGTGCCAGCACCAACATGGGGAGCAACTATGGCTACACCTTC.

This clonotype was seen a few times. The V call is TRBV6-5, the J call TRBJ1-2; D unresolved. Germline values: CDR1 MNHEY, CDR2 SVGAGI. CDR3 length equals 13 residues. V was trimmed by 0 bases and J by 4 bases, leaving 6 bases between them. The CDR3 nucleotides read TGTGCCAGCAGTTACTCGGGCACCTATGGCTACACCTTC. Translation: CASSYSGTYGYTF.

This clonotype was detected a few times. V is TRBV5-1 and J is TRBJ2-7, with TRBD1 matching over 7 bases. This CDR3 has 11 residues. Germline V CDR1 and CDR2: SGHRS, YFSETQ. The CDR3 coding sequence is TGCGTACCGGGACAGAGCTACGAGCAGTACTTC. This translates into CVPGQSYEQYF.

This clonotype was seen a few times. This sequence joins TRBV9 and TRBJ2-1; TRBD2 aligns across 9 bases. The V gene end was trimmed by 3 bases and the J gene end by 6 bases; junction bases not matched to a gene: 4. The CDR3 covers 14 residues. The germline CDR1 and CDR2 sequences are SGDLS and YYNGEE. The CDR3 sequence is CASSGPGLANEQFF. The CDR3 nucleotides read TGTGCCAGCAGCGGCCCGGGACTAGCCAATGAGCAGTTCTTC.

The CDR3 DNA is TGTGCCAGCAGCCAAGATTGGCAGGGGGAGGTTTTTTTCTACAATGAGCAGTTCTTC. Its protein is CASSQDWQGEVFFYNEQFF. This chain uses TRBV3-1 with TRBJ2-1, with a tentative D call TRBD1 (7 bases). V lost 0 bases and J lost 3, with 21 bases in between. Germline values: CDR1 LGHDT, CDR2 YNNKEL (reference sequence). The CDR3 spans 19 residues.

This clonotype turned up a few times. The chain combines TRBV20-1 with TRBJ2-1; 7 nucleotides agree with TRBD2. This CDR3 region has 16 residues. Germline V gene sequence: CDR1 DFQATT, CDR2 SNEGSKA (reference sequence). The V and J ends lost 2 bases and 5 bases, in that order; junction bases with no gene match: 12. The DNA for the CDR3 is TGCAGTGCTAGATCCCCTGCTAGCGGAACTAACAATGAGCAGTTCTTC. Amino acids: CSARSPASGTNNEQFF.

This clonotype was observed a handful of times. V gene TRBV5-1 combines with J gene TRBJ2-3; 9 bases match TRBD1. With 5 bases clipped from V and 3 bases from J, the junction kept 7 bases outside the gene matches. The CDR3 covers 15 residues. Germline values: CDR1 SGHRS, CDR2 YFSETQ. Here the CDR3 reads CASSWTQGATDTQYF. The CDR3 DNA follows: TGCGCCAGCAGTTGGACACAGGGGGCTACAGATACGCAGTATTTT.

The chain links TRBV28 to TRBJ2-1; TRBD2 aligns across 7 bases. Germline-derived CDR1 and CDR2 are MDHEN and SYDVKM. The V gene end was trimmed by 5 bases and the J gene end by 4 bases; junction bases not matched to a gene: 5. CDR3 length: 14 amino acids. CDR3 DNA: TGTGCCAGCAGTCGGGCTAGCGGTTACAATGAGCAGTTCTTC. Translation: CASSRASGYNEQFF.

This clonotype was picked up many times. The V gene is TRBV5-5, the J gene TRBJ2-1; D might be TRBD1 (5 bases). V gave up 5 bases and J gave up 7 bases, with 13 bases separating them. Germline assignment: CDR1 SGHKS and CDR2 YYEKEE (reference sequence). CDR3 length: 13 residues. In DNA, the CDR3 is TGTGCCAGCAGGCGTAAACAGGCGAATGAGCAGTTCTTC. It encodes CASRRKQANEQFF.

The chain has TRBV6-2 or TRBV6-3 and TRBJ2-1; 8 positions agree with TRBD2. V dropped 3 bases and J dropped 10; count of bases not matched to a gene: 11. Per the germline V gene, CDR1 is MNHEY and CDR2 is SVGEGT. The CDR3 extends over 15 amino acids. Written as DNA, the CDR3 is TGTGCCAGCAGTTATTGGCTTGGGACTAGAGGGGAGCAGTTCTTC. Translation: CASSYWLGTRGEQFF.

This clonotype was seen many times. This chain uses TRBV6-2 or TRBV6-3 with TRBJ2-1; D ambiguous. The CDR3 consists of 14 residues. Germline values: CDR1 MNHEY, CDR2 SVGEGT. Deletions cut 4 bases from V and 4 bases from J, with 11 bases between. The CDR3 is CASSFEPEYNEQFF. The CDR3, as DNA: TGTGCCAGCAGTTTCGAACCGGAATACAATGAGCAGTTCTTC.